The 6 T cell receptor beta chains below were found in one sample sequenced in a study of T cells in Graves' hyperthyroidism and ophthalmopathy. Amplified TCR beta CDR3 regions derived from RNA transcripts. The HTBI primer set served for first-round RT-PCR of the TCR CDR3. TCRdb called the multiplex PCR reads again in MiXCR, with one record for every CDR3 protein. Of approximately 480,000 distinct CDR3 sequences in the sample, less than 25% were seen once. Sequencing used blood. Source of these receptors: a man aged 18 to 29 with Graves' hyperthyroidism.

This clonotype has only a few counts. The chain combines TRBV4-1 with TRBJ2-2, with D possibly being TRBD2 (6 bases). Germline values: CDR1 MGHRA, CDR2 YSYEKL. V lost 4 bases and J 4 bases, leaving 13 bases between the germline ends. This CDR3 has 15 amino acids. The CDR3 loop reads CASSPPTGSTGELFF. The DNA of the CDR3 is TGCGCCAGCAGCCCCCCGACCGGGAGCACCGGGGAGCTGTTTTTT.

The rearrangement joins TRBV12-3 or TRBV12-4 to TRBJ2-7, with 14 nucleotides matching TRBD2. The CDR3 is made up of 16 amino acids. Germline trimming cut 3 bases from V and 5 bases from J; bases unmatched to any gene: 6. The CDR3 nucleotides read TGTGCCAGCAGTTTGCAGACTAGCGGGAGGGTCAACGAGCAGTACTTC. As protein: CASSLQTSGRVNEQYF.

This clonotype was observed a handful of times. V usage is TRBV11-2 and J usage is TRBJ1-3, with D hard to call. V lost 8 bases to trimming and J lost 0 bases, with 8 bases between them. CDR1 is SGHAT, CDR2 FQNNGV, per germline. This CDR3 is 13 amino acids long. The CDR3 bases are TGTGCCAGCTGTTTGCCCTCTGGAAACACCATATATTTT. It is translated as CASCLPSGNTIYF.

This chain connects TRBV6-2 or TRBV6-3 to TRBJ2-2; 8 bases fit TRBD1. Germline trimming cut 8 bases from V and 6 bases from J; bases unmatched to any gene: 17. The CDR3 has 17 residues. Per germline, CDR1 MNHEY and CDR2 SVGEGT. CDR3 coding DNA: TGTGCCAGCGAGACATTTTTAGACAGGGGAAGTCCCGGGGAGCTGTTTTTT. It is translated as CASETFLDRGSPGELFF.

CDR3 sequence (DNA): TGTGCCACCAGCAGAGCCCGACAGGGATCGTACTCTGGAAACACCATATATTTT. It yields the protein CATSRARQGSYSGNTIYF. The genes are TRBV15 and TRBJ1-3; 7 bases are a match to TRBD1. Germline V CDR1 and CDR2: LNHNV, YYDKDF (reference sequence). V shed 1 base and J 0 bases; nucleotides not matched to a gene: 9. The CDR3 has 18 residues.

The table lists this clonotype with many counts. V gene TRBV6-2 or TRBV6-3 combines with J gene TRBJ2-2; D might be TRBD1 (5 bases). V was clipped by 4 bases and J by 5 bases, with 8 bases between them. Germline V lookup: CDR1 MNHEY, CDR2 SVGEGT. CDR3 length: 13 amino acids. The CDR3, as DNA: TGTGCCAGCAGTTGGGGCAGTACCGGGGAGCTGTTTTTT. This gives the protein CASSWGSTGELFF.